The 31 T cell receptor beta chains listed next were all sequenced from one sample in a study of T cell changes during pregnancy in multiple sclerosis. Profiling relied on immunoSEQ multiplex PCR, and the TCRdb table lists in-frame clones only, not all of them. This sample has under 65,000 clones, with nearly 95% found just once. Sequencing used CD8+ T cells from peripheral blood mononuclear cells, obtained in the third trimester of pregnancy. Receptors originate from a female donor with multiple sclerosis, enrolled in a pregnancy study.

The chain links TRBV28 to TRBJ1-2; D is ambiguous. The V end lost 5 bases, the J end lost 5 bases, and 12 bases lay between the germline ends. The CDR3 extends over 13 amino acids. Germline CDR1 is MDHEN and CDR2 is SYDVKM. CDR3 sequence: CASSPGMGYGYTF. In DNA, the CDR3 is TGTGCCAGCAGTCCGGGGATGGGGTATGGCTACACCTTC.

This clone showed up just once. The rearrangement links TRBV10-2 to TRBJ2-7, with TRBD1 identical over 8 bases. The CDR3 consists of 14 residues. CDR1 is WSHSY and CDR2 is SAAADI in the germline V gene. The V gene end was trimmed by 10 bases and the J gene end by 2 bases; junction bases not matched to a gene: 10. This CDR3 reads CATKLRTGPYEQYF. DNA of the CDR3: TGCGCCACCAAGCTGCGGACAGGGCCCTACGAGCAGTACTTC.

This chain joins TRBV5-1 and TRBJ2-5; possibly TRBD1 for D (5 bases). CDR1 is SGHRS and CDR2 is YFSETQ in the germline V gene. The CDR3 runs 15 residues. V dropped 4 bases and J dropped 1 base, with 14 bases sitting between them. CDR3 sequence reads: CASSTKTVSQETQYF. The CDR3 DNA reads TGCGCCAGCAGCACTAAGACAGTAAGCCAAGAGACCCAGTACTTC.

This clone was observed once. The chain employs TRBV29-1 and TRBJ2-1; 16 positions agree with TRBD2. CDR1 and CDR2 from the germline V gene are SQVTM and ANQGSEA. J lost 0 bases, V lost 6 bases, and 11 bases had no gene match. The CDR3 runs 19 residues. The CDR3 DNA follows: TGCAGCGTGTTGGGACTAGCGGGAGGGATTATAAGCTCCTACAATGAGCAGTTCTTC. Residues: CSVLGLAGGIISSYNEQFF.

J is TRBJ2-1 and V is TRBV19; D perhaps matches TRBD1 (6 bases). There are 13 residues in the CDR3. V lost 1 base to trimming and J lost 10 bases, with 11 bases between them. Germline lookup yields CDR1 LNHDA and CDR2 SQIVND (reference sequence). CDR3 in DNA: TGTGCCAGTAGTATAGTAGGGGGAAAAGAGCAGTTCTTC. Its translation: CASSIVGGKEQFF.

The V call is TRBV7-9, the J call TRBJ2-7; D unclear. The CDR3 contains 12 residues. V was trimmed by 5 bases and J by 3 bases, leaving 8 bases between them. Germline V gene lookup returns CDR1 SEHNR and CDR2 FQNEAQ (reference sequence). CDR3 nucleotides: TGTGCCAGCAGCCCCCCGGTCTACGAGCAGTACTTC. Its protein product is CASSPPVYEQYF.

This chain connects TRBV28 to TRBJ2-3, with D possibly being TRBD2 (6 bases). Germline assignment: CDR1 MDHEN and CDR2 SYDVKM. This CDR3 region has 14 residues. V lost 7 bases and J lost 0, with 11 bases in between. In DNA form, the CDR3 reads TGTGCCAGCATCCCAGGGACTAGCACAGATACGCAGTATTTT. This codes for CASIPGTSTDTQYF.

This clone has only one observation. The chain joins TRBV28 to TRBJ1-2, with 7 bases that match TRBD1. J gave up 8 bases and V 2 bases, and 8 bases lay outside the gene matches. The CDR3 is 14 amino acids. The germline V gene encodes CDR1 MDHEN and CDR2 SYDVKM. CDR3 coding DNA: TGTGCCAGCAGTTTAGGAGACAGGGCGGACGGCTACACCTTC. Residues: CASSLGDRADGYTF.

The CDR3 is CASSLTNTYEQYF. CDR3 nucleotides: TGTGCCAGCAGTTTGACTAACACCTACGAGCAGTACTTC. The chain links TRBV27 to TRBJ2-7; tentatively, D is TRBD2 (5 bases). V lost 3 bases to trimming and J lost 2 bases, with 8 bases between them. Germline assignment: CDR1 MNHEY and CDR2 SMNVEV (reference sequence). The CDR3 spans 13 residues.

The chain links TRBV5-6 to TRBJ1-1; a possible D gene is TRBD1 (5 bases). CDR1 and CDR2 from the germline V gene are SGHDT and YYEEEE. With 3 bases removed from V and 5 bases from J, the gap between germline ends came to 11 bases. The length of the CDR3 is 13 residues. Here the CDR3 reads CASSSGGGTEAFF. CDR3 in DNA: TGTGCCAGCAGCTCCGGGGGGGGGACTGAAGCTTTCTTT.

This clone is a singleton in its sample. The J gene is TRBJ1-5, the V gene TRBV27, with TRBD1 matching 9 bases. V shed 5 bases, J shed 6 bases, and the junction held 5 bases outside the gene matches. Germline V gene lookup returns CDR1 MNHEY and CDR2 SMNVEV (reference sequence). The CDR3 sequence is 14 residues long. The DNA for the CDR3 is TGTGCCAGCAGTCCAACAGGGGGCCTTCAGCCCCAGCATTTT. Encoded protein: CASSPTGGLQPQHF.

The chain joins TRBV29-1 to TRBJ2-3; D is possibly TRBD2 (5 bases). Germline V gene lookup returns CDR1 SQVTM and CDR2 ANQGSEA. The ends were cut back, 6 bases at V and 0 bases at J, with 13 bases in the middle. The CDR3 runs to 14 residues. The CDR3, as DNA: TGCAGCGTCGCAGGACTCCATAGCACAGATACGCAGTATTTT. Translated: CSVAGLHSTDTQYF.

The genes are TRBV28 and TRBJ2-5; TRBD2 matches 8 bases. After removal of 11 bases from V and 3 bases from J, the junction contained 8 bases not matched to a gene. CDR3 length: 13 amino acids. CDR1 is MDHEN and CDR2 is SYDVKM in the germline V gene. CDR3: CAGAEAGEETQYF. The CDR3 DNA sequence: TGTGCCGGAGCCGAAGCGGGAGAAGAGACCCAGTACTTC.

CDR3 sequence (DNA): TGTGCCAGTAGTACTTTCTCAGGGGTAGTCGAGCAGTACTTC. This encodes CASSTFSGVVEQYF. The V and J genes are TRBV19 and TRBJ2-7, with a weak D call TRBD1 (6 bases). Germline V lookup: CDR1 LNHDA, CDR2 SQIVND (reference sequence). The V and J ends lost 4 bases and 6 bases respectively, with 16 bases between them. This CDR3 region has 14 residues.

The chain uses TRBV27 and TRBJ1-2, with 11 bases aligning to TRBD1. V was clipped by 2 bases and J by 8 bases; unmatched bases: 7. Germline V gene sequence: CDR1 MNHEY, CDR2 SMNVEV (reference sequence). The CDR3 spans 15 residues. The CDR3 bases are TGTGCCAGCAGTTTAAGAGGACAGGGGGCGGGGGGCTACACCTTC. It codes for CASSLRGQGAGGYTF.

The rearrangement uses TRBV5-1 and TRBJ1-2, with D possibly matching TRBD1 (5 bases). The CDR3 length is 16 residues. V lost 4 bases and J lost 1, with 17 bases in between. Germline V gives CDR1 SGHRS, CDR2 YFSETQ. The CDR3 DNA sequence: TGCGCCAGCAGCAAACAGGACCTCCTCCATAACTATGGCTACACCTTC. It codes for CASSKQDLLHNYGYTF.

CDR3 coding DNA: TGTGCCAGCAGTTTCACCCAGGGCAGCTACGAGCAGTACTTC. It specifies CASSFTQGSYEQYF. V and J are TRBV27 and TRBJ2-7; a possible D gene is TRBD1 (5 bases). The CDR3 length is 14 residues. V lost 3 bases and J lost 3, with 12 bases in between. CDR1 is MNHEY and CDR2 is SMNVEV in the germline V gene (reference sequence).

The chain carries TRBV7-6 and TRBJ2-1, with D hard to call. V was cut by 5 bases and J by 5 bases, with 7 bases left in between. CDR1 SGHVS and CDR2 FNYEAQ come from the germline V gene. The CDR3 runs to 12 residues. The chain's CDR3 is CASSPYNNEQFF. The CDR3 region has the DNA TGTGCCAGCAGCCCTTACAACAATGAGCAGTTCTTC.

This rearrangement joins TRBV9 to TRBJ2-3; D might be TRBD2 (6 bases). Germline loops: CDR1 SGDLS, CDR2 YYNGEE. The CDR3 length is 14 residues. V shed 9 bases and J shed 1 base, with 15 bases lying between them. The CDR3 nucleotides read TGTGCCACCTCTCCCTGGGAGGGCACAGATACGCAGTATTTT. As protein: CATSPWEGTDTQYF. The variable domain in full, with the rest retrieved from reference TRBV9 and TRBJ2-3, is DSGVTQTPKHLITATGQRVTLRCSPRSGDLSVYWYQQSLDQGLQFLIQYYNGEERAKGNILERFSAQQFPDLHSELNLSSLELGDSALYFCATSPWEGTDTQYFGPGTRLTVL.

The chain links TRBV9 to TRBJ1-1; TRBD1 matches at 7 bases. The germline V gene encodes CDR1 SGDLS and CDR2 YYNGEE. The junction had 3 bases not matched to a gene; V was cut back by 0 bases and J by 1 base. CDR3 length: 15 residues. CDR3 amino acids: CASSVVGGANTEAFF. As DNA, the CDR3 is TGTGCCAGCAGCGTAGTAGGGGGCGCGAACACTGAAGCTTTCTTT.

The chain recombines TRBV27 with TRBJ2-2; perhaps TRBD2 as D (6 bases). This CDR3 has 16 residues. CDR1 is MNHEY and CDR2 is SMNVEV in the germline V gene (reference sequence). Trimming stripped 3 bases from V and 0 bases from J, with 11 bases between. CDR3 protein: CASSFEGLPNTGELFF. CDR3 nucleotides: TGTGCCAGCAGTTTCGAGGGACTCCCGAACACCGGGGAGCTGTTTTTT.

The CDR3 loop is CASSFRQGSYGYTF. CDR3 DNA sequence: TGCGCCAGCAGCTTTCGACAGGGAAGCTATGGCTACACCTTC. The rearrangement links TRBV5-1 to TRBJ1-2, with 7 bases fitting TRBD1. J was trimmed by 4 bases and V by 2 bases; bases with no gene match: 5. CDR1 SGHRS and CDR2 YFSETQ come from the germline V gene. The length of the CDR3 is 14 residues.

The CDR3 coding sequence is TGTGCCAGCAATCCCGGGGGGGGCACTGAAGCTTTCTTT. Translated, it gives CASNPGGGTEAFF. The genes are TRBV25-1 and TRBJ1-1; TRBD1 might be the D (5 bases). Germline V gene data show CDR1 as MGHDK and CDR2 as SYGVNS. This CDR3 is 13 amino acids long. V gave up 7 bases and J gave up 4 bases, with 13 bases separating them.

This clone turned up a few times. The chain is built from TRBV25-1 and TRBJ1-1, with D unresolved. V was trimmed by 6 bases and J by 4 bases, leaving 12 bases between them. CDR3 length: 13 amino acids. Germline lookup yields CDR1 MGHDK and CDR2 SYGVNS. The CDR3 nucleotides read TGTGCCAGCAGCCCGAGCCCGGGCACTGAAGCTTTCTTT. Protein product: CASSPSPGTEAFF.

The chain joins TRBV7-3 to TRBJ2-2; D is ambiguous. The germline V gene has CDR1 SGHTA and CDR2 FQGTGA. The CDR3 totals 11 residues. The V end was cut by 10 bases, the J end by 6 bases, with 9 bases between. As DNA, the CDR3 is TGTGCCACCTCACTGGCCGGGGAGCTGTTTTTT. It translates to CATSLAGELFF.

The chain recombines TRBV6-6 with TRBJ2-7; TRBD1 matches at 7 bases. Losses at the gene ends were 0 bases for V and 2 bases for J; bases not matched to a gene: 4. The CDR3 is 15 amino acids. From germline, CDR1 is MNHNY and CDR2 SVGAGI (reference sequence). The CDR3 here is CASSYSGDSAYEQYF. The DNA of the CDR3 is TGTGCCAGCAGTTACTCGGGGGACAGTGCCTACGAGCAGTACTTC.

The chain joins TRBV30 to TRBJ2-7; 8 bases map to TRBD1. This CDR3 comprises 14 residues. Germline V gene sequence: CDR1 GTSNPN, CDR2 SVGIG (reference sequence). The J segment lost 3 bases and the V segment lost 2 bases, leaving 6 bases of the junction unmatched. The CDR3 DNA sequence: TGTGCCTGGAGTCTGGCAGGGGGCCTCTACGAGCAGTACTTC. It translates to CAWSLAGGLYEQYF.

The chain combines TRBV4-1 with TRBJ2-7; TRBD1 agrees at 9 bases. CDR3 length: 15 residues. V lost 0 bases to trimming and J lost 4 bases; unmatched junction nucleotides: 4. The V gene's germline CDR1 is MGHRA and CDR2 YSYEKL. DNA of the CDR3: TGCGCCAGCAGCCAAGATTCGACAGGGGGTTACGAGCAGTACTTC. It specifies CASSQDSTGGYEQYF.

This chain joins TRBV2 and TRBJ2-7, with 11 bases matching TRBD2. Germline CDR1 SNHLY, CDR2 FYNNEI. The CDR3 spans 15 residues. J lost 6 bases, V lost 3 bases, and 7 bases had no gene match. The CDR3 bases are TGTGCCAGCAGTGATCCTAGCGGGAGGCTGGGCGAGCAGTACTTC. It yields the protein CASSDPSGRLGEQYF.

The V call is TRBV6-5, the J call TRBJ2-7; 9 bases align to TRBD2. From germline, CDR1 is MNHEY and CDR2 SVGAGI. The V gene end was trimmed by 5 bases and the J gene end by 6 bases; junction bases not matched to a gene: 2. The CDR3 totals 12 residues. CDR3 bases: TGTGCCAGCAGTCCACTAGCGGGCGAGCAGTACTTC. It codes for CASSPLAGEQYF.

This chain uses TRBV30 with TRBJ2-7; D is unresolved. V was cut by 5 bases and J by 3 bases, with 5 bases left in between. Germline-derived CDR1 and CDR2 are GTSNPN and SVGIG (reference sequence). There are 10 residues in the CDR3. The CDR3 DNA reads TGTGCCTGGGGAGACTACGAGCAGTACTTC. Its protein product is CAWGDYEQYF. Filled out from reference TRBV30 and TRBJ2-7, the complete variable domain reads SQTIHQWPATLVQPVGSPLSLECTVEGTSNPNLYWYRQAAGRGLQLLFYSVGIGQISSEVPQNLSASRPQDRQFILSSKKLLLSDSGFYLCAWGDYEQYFGPGTRLTVT.